Many counts were recorded for the clone carrying this TCR beta chain. Using unique molecular identifiers, the investigators prepared the TCRbeta library. TCRdb called the PCR reads again in MiXCR, with one record for every CDR3 protein. The sample includes hundreds of thousands of distinct CDR3 sequences, about a tenth of them seen just once. This sample is part of a study of T-cell reconstitution after alpha-beta-depleted transplantation in children. This receptor was identified in a child younger than two with acute myeloid leukemia, due to receive a stem cell transplant. Sequenced here: PBMCs, sampled before TCRalphabeta/CD19-depleted stem cell transplant.

This CDR3 is CASRPSGPANQPQHF. The CDR3 nucleotides read TGTGCCAGCCGCCCGTCGGGGCCGGCCAATCAGCCCCAGCATTTT. The J gene is TRBJ1-5, the V gene TRBV6-5, with a possible D match to TRBD1 (5 bases). CDR1 and CDR2 (germline): MNHEY, SVGAGI. CDR3 size: 15 residues. Trimming stripped 8 bases from V and 3 bases from J, with 17 bases between.